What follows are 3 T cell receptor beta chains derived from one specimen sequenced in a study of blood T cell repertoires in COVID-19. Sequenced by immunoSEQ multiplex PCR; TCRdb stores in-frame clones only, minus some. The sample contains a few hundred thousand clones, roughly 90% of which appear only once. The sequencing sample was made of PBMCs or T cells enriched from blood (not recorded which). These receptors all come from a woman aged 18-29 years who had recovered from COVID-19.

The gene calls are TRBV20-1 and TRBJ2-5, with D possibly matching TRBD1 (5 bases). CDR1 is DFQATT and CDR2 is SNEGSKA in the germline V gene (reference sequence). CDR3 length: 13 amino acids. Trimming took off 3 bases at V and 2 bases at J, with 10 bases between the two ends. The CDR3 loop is CSASQRGQETQYF. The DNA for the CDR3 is TGCAGTGCTAGTCAAAGGGGACAAGAGACCCAGTACTTC.

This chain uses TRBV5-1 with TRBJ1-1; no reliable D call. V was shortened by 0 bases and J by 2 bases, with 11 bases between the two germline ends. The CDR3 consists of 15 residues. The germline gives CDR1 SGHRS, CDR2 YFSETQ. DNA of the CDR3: TGCGCCAGCAGCTTGGTACCCCACAGAAACACTGAAGCTTTCTTT. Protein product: CASSLVPHRNTEAFF.

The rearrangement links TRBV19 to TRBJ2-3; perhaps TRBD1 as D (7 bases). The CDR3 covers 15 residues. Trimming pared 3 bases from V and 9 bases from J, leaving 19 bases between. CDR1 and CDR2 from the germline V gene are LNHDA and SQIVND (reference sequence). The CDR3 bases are TGTGCCAGTAGTATTCGACAGGGCGGCGGGGACACGCAGTATTTT. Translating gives CASSIRQGGGDTQYF.